The T cell receptor beta chain under discussion was sequenced for a study of STAT5B mutations in CD4+ large granular lymphocyte leukemia (dated by TCRdb to the early 2020s). About the study as a whole: Among the healthy controls, the CDR3 'QG' motif was associated with a particular HLA allele. The study compared the TCRbeta repertoires of patients with CD4+ T-cell large granular lymphocyte leukemia against those of healthy blood donors. Flow cytometry on FACSCanto II or FACSVerse showed that the purified fractions were more than 95% pure among lymphocytes. The study at large found these results: The data were not HLA-matched, and the relatively small sample size could explain the higher clonality seen in CD4+ compared with CD8+ T-LGLL. Main leukemic clonotypes were private to each patient, although about 25% appeared at low frequency in other patients' non-leukemic repertoires. CD4-sorted patient repertoires appeared more clonal than healthy CD4+ repertoires, and this difference persisted after removing the putative leukemic clones. Enrichment of TRBV06-family usage was observed among the top patient clones (8/27) relative to healthy controls (2/35).

The healthy control group was made up of approximately 40 blood donors, and the Finnish Red Cross blood service supplied their buffy coats. All TCR-sequenced material derived from peripheral blood: patient blood samples and healthy donor buffy coats. Ficoll-Hypaque gradient centrifugation was used to isolate peripheral blood mononuclear cells. For the healthy controls, CD4+ cells were obtained from buffy coats by magnetic purification. The Gentra Puregene Cell and Tissue kit was used to extract genomic DNA, and a Qubit 2.0 fluorometer was used to measure the amount of genomic DNA. TCRbeta rearrangements were sequenced from genomic DNA using the immunoSEQ assay at survey resolution. The authors processed their data as follows. In the TCR sequencing data, the smallest productive clonotype frequency that could be detected was 2.59 x 10-5. Only productive TCRbeta rearrangements, defined as complete and in-frame sequences, were included in the analyses. Clonality for each sample was calculated as Simpson clonality in the immunoSEQ Analyzer version 3.0. Clones were categorized by frequency as very rare, small, medium, large (1-20%) or hyperexpanded (>20%). OLGA 1.2.3 estimated generation probabilities, VDJtools produced V-gene circos plots, VDJdb was queried for specificities, and GLIPH identified CDR3 motifs. TCRdb retrieved this table from immuneACCESS and kept in-frame rearrangements only. Not all clones are present; in checked studies, unresolved V genes account for under half, and no reason is known for the remainder. The V and J calls and clone size are taken from that table; D and trimming were inferred from the DNA. The sample table lists tens of thousands of clones, roughly 72% of them with a count of one. The ten largest clones capture 0.29% of the sample.

Concerning this clone itself: Its recognized antigen is unknown. Base quality data are lacking; no much larger clone is found one base away.

The CDR3 runs 16 residues from the cysteine to the phenylalanine. This entry keeps only the CDR3 DNA: 48 bases, framed from base 1. Trimming accounts for 5 bases at V and 3 bases at J, while the number of junction bases matched to no gene is 8. CDR1 is given as SGHNT and CDR2 as YENEEA, both from the germline V gene. The sequence was obtained from a human donor in good health. The material sequenced was CD4+ T cells from blood buffy coats. The chain links TRBV11-3 with TRBJ2-5, with 11 bases matching TRBD2. The CDR3 corresponds to CASSRGTSGGEETQYF. The DNA sequence is as follows: TGTGCCAGCAGCCGTGGGACTAGCGGAGGGGAAGAGACCCAGTACTTC.